This TCR beta chain was documented in a study of response to subunit inactivated influenza vaccine. Study-wide results and limits: The authors put forward the suggestion that each seasonal influenza vaccination may bring in only a limited number of new T cells.

MiXCR was run by TCRdb on the RT-PCR reads, yielding one entry per CDR3 protein. Here the sample spans approximately 530,000 distinct CDR3 sequences, about 7.6% being singletons. The CDR3 runs to 15 residues. Trimming shortened V by 5 bases and J by 3 bases, and 15 bases separated the two germline ends. CDR1 SGHTA and CDR2 FQGNSA come from the germline V gene. This clonotype has a count of ten or more. Its target is not known. The TCR originated in a man aged 50 to 69 who received an inactivated influenza vaccine. J is TRBJ2-3 and V is TRBV7-2; D tentatively fits TRBD1 or TRBD2 (7 bases each). Material: PBMCs from blood, obtained around 2 years after vaccination. The CDR3: CASSQGGARTDTQYF. CDR3 nucleotides: TGTGCCAGCAGCCAGGGGGGGGCCAGGACAGATACGCAGTATTTT.